This TCR beta chain came from a study of T cells in Graves' hyperthyroidism and ophthalmopathy. There are many counts of this clonotype. Disease duration under 2 months; hyperthyroidism patients were aged 18 to 65. It was uncontrolled infection, other autoimmune disease, pregnancy or lactation that excluded patients. Per germline, CDR1 SGHRS and CDR2 YFSETQ. V lost 4 bases and J lost 3; bases outside the gene matches: 6. This CDR3 has 14 amino acids. The investigators amplified TCR beta CDR3 regions from RNA transcripts. The TCR CDR3 first-round RT-PCR relied on the HTBI primer set. One entry per CDR3 protein, called by TCRdb with MiXCR from the multiplex PCR reads. The sample has roughly 740,000 distinct CDR3 sequences, about 16% seen once.

This sequence joins TRBV5-1 and TRBJ1-1, with 7 bases identical to TRBD1. The sample was blood. This sequence was found in a man younger than 35 with Graves' hyperthyroidism. DNA for the CDR3: TGCGCCAGCAGCCCTGACAGGGTTGACACTGAAGCTTTCTTT. Residues: CASSPDRVDTEAFF.